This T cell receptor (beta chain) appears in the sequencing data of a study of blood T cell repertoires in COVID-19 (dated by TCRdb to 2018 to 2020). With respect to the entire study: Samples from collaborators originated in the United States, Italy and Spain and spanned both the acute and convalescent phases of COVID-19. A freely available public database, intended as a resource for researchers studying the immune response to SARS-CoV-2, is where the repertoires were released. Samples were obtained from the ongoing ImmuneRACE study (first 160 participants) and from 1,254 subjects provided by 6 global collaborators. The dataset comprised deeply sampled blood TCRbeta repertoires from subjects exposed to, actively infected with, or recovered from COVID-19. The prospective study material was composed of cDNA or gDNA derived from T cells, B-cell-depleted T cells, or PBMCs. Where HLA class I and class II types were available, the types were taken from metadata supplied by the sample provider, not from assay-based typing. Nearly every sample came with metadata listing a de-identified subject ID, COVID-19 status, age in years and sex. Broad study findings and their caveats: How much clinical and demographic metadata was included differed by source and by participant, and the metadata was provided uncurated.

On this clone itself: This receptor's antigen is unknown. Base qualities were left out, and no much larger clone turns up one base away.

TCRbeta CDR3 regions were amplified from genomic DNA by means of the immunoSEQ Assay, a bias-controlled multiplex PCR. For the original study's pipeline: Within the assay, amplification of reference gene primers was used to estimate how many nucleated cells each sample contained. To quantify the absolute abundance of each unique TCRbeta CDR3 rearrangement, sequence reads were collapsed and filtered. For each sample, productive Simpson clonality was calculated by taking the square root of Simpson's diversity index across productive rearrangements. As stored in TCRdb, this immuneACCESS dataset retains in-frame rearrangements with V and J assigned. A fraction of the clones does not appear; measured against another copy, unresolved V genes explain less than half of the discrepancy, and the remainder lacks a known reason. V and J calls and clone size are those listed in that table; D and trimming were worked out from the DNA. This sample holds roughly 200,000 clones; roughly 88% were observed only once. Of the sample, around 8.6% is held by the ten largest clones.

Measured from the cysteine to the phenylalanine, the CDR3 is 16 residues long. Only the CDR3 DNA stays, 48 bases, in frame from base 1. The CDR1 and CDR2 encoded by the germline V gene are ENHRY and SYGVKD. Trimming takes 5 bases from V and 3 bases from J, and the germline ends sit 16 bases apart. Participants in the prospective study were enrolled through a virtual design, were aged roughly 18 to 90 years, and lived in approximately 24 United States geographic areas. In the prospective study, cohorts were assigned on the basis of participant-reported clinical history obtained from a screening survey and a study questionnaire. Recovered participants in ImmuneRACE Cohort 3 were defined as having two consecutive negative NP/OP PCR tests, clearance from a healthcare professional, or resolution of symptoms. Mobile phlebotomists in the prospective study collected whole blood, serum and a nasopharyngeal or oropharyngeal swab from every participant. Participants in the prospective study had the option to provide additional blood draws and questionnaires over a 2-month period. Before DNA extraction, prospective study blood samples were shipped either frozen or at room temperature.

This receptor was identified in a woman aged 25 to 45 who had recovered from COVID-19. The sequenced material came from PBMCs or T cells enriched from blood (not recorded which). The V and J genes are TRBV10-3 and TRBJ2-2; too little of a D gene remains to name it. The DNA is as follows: TGTGCCATCAGTAGCGCCGGAGACTTCTACACCGGGGAGCTGTTTTTT. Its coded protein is CAISSAGDFYTGELFF.